This T cell receptor beta chain was sequenced for a study of cytomegalovirus exposure and HLA in healthy donors. Primers included in the PCR were 60 Vbeta and 13 Jbeta primers. Data came from immunoSEQ multiplex PCR; TCRdb stores just in-frame clones and leaves some out. Among approximately 190,000 clones listed, about four fifths were seen once. Trimming removed 1 base from V and 4 bases from J, with 19 bases in between. The CDR3 totals 17 residues. CDR1 and CDR2 (germline): SGHTA, FQGNSA. The sample taken for sequencing was PBMCs. This receptor was obtained from a woman in her twenties or thirties in good health and CMV-seropositive. V is TRBV7-2 and J is TRBJ1-2; TRBD1 might be the D (5 bases). The CDR3 loop is CASSLEWQGKISYGYTF. CDR3 DNA: TGTGCCAGCAGCTTAGAGTGGCAGGGAAAGATTTCCTATGGCTACACCTTC.